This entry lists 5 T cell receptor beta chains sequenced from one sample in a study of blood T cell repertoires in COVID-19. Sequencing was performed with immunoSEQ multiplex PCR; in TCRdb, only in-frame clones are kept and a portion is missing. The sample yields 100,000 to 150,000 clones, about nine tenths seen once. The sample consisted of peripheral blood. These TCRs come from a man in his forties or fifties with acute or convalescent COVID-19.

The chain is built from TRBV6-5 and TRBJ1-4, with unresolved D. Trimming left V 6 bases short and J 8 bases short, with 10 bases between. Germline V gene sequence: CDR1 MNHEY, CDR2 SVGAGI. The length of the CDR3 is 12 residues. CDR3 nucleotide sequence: TGTGCCAGCAGGGAGGGTTGGGAAAAACTGTTTTTT. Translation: CASREGWEKLFF.

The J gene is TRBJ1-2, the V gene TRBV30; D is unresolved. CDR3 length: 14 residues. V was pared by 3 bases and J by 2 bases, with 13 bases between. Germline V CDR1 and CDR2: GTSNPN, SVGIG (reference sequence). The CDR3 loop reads CAWRQVSGNYGYTF. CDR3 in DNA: TGTGCCTGGAGGCAGGTCTCGGGAAACTATGGCTACACCTTC. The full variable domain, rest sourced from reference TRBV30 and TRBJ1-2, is SQTIHQWPATLVQPVGSPLSLECTVEGTSNPNLYWYRQAAGRGLQLLFYSVGIGQISSEVPQNLSASRPQDRQFILSSKKLLLSDSGFYLCAWRQVSGNYGYTFGSGTRLTVV.

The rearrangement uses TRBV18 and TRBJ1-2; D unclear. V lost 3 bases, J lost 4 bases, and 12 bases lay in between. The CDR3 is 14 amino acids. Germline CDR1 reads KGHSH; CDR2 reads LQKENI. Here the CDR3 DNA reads TGTGCCAGCTCACCTGGCCAGGCCCTCTATGGCTACACCTTC. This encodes CASSPGQALYGYTF.

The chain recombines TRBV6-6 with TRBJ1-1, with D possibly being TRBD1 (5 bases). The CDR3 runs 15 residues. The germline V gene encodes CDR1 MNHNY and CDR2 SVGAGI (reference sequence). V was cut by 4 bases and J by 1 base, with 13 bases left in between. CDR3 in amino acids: CASSLNTDRNTEAFF. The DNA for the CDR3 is TGTGCCAGCAGTTTAAACACCGACAGGAACACTGAAGCTTTCTTT.

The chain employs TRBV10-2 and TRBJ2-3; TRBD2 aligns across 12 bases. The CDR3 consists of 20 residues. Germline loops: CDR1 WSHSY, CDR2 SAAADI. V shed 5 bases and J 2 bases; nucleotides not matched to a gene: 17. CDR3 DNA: TGCGCCAGCAGTTACCTGACTAGCGGGAGAGCGGGAGGGGTCACAGATACGCAGTATTTT. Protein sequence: CASSYLTSGRAGGVTDTQYF.